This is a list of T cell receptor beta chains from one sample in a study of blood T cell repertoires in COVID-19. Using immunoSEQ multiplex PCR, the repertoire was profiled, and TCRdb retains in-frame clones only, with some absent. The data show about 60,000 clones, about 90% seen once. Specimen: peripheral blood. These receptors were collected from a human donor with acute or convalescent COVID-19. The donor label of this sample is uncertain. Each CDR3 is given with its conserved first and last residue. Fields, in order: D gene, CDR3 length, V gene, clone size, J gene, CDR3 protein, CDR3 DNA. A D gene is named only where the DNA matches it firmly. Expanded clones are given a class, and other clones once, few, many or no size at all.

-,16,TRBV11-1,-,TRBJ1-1,CASSRFSTGRNTEAFF,TGTGCCAGCAGTCGATTTTCGACAGGAAGAAACACTGAAGCTTTCTTT
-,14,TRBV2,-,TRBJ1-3,CASSSGFSGNTIYF,TGTGCCAGCAGTTCAGGCTTCTCTGGAAACACCATATATTTT
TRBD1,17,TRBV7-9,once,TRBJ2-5,CASSSPQGANYQETQYF,TGTGCCAGCAGCTCACCCCAGGGGGCTAACTACCAAGAGACCCAGTACTTC
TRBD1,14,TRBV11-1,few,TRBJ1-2,CASSARDRTYGYTF,TGTGCCAGCAGCGCCCGGGACAGAACTTATGGCTACACCTTC
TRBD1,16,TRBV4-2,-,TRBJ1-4,CASSQERTGSNEKLFF,TGTGCCAGCAGCCAAGAAAGGACAGGGTCTAATGAAAAACTGTTTTTT
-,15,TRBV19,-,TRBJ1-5,CASSIVAPGNQPQHF,TGTGCCAGTAGTATAGTGGCACCAGGTAATCAGCCCCAGCATTTT
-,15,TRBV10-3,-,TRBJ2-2,CAISESLASTGELFF,TGTGCCATCAGTGAGTCATTAGCTTCCACCGGGGAGCTGTTTTTT
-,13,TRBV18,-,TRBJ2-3,CASSPELTDTQYF,TGTGCCAGCTCACCAGAACTCACAGATACGCAGTATTTT
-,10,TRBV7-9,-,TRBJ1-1,CASAAIEAFF,TGTGCCAGCGCCGCTATTGAAGCTTTCTTT
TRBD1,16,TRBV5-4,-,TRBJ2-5,CASSLGGQGDGETQYF,TGTGCCAGCAGCTTGGGGGGACAGGGAGATGGAGAGACCCAGTACTTC
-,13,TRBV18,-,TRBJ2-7,CASSPPGLYEQYF,TGTGCCAGCTCACCTCCGGGTCTCTACGAGCAGTACTTC
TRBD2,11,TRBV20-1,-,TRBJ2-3,CSARHGLAKYF,TGCAGTGCTAGACATGGACTAGCTAAGTATTTT
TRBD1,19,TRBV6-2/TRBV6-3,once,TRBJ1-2,CASSYSIGTGGRGSSGYTF,TGTGCCAGCAGTTACTCGATTGGGACAGGGGGACGAGGATCGTCTGGCTACACCTTC
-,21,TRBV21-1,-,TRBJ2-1,CASRGTGASGRRPSSYNEQFF,TGTGCCAGCAGGGGGACAGGGGCTAGCGGGAGACGCCCCAGCTCCTACAATGAGCAGTTCTTC
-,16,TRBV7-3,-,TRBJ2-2,CASSLSGGQNTGELFF,TGTGCCAGCAGCTTAAGCGGGGGCCAGAACACCGGGGAGCTGTTTTTT
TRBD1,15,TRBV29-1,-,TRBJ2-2,CSVEMGQITTGELFF,TGCAGCGTTGAAATGGGACAGATTACCACCGGGGAGCTGTTTTTT
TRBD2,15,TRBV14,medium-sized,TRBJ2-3,CASSLSGRYTDTQYF,TGTGCCAGCAGCCTCAGCGGGAGATACACAGATACGCAGTATTTT
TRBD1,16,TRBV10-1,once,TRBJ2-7,CASSKRQGAISYEQYF,TGCGCCAGCAGCAAAAGACAGGGGGCGATCTCCTACGAGCAGTACTTC
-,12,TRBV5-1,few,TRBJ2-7,CASSLQGSEQYF,TGCGCCAGCAGCTTGCAGGGGAGCGAGCAGTACTTC
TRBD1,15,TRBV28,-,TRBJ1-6,CASSLRDRASSPLHF,TGTGCCAGCAGTCTACGGGACAGGGCCAGTTCACCCCTCCACTTT
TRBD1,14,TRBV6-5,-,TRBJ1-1,CASTRQGLNTEAFF,TGTGCCAGCACCAGACAGGGGTTGAACACTGAAGCTTTCTTT
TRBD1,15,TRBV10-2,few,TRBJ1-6,CASREGTGGQSPLHF,TGCGCCAGCAGAGAAGGGACAGGGGGACAATCACCCCTCCACTTT
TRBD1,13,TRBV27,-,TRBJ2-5,CASRLGTGLSWYF,TGTGCCAGCAGACTCGGGACAGGGCTCTCGTGGTACTTC
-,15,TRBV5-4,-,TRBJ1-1,CASSSSGILAGVAFF,TGTGCCAGCAGCTCATCGGGCATCCTAGCTGGGGTAGCTTTCTTT
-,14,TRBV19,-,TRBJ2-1,CASGVRWGDGEQFF,TGTGCCAGTGGGGTACGCTGGGGGGACGGTGAGCAGTTCTTC
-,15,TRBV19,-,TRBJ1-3,CASSSTTRPGNTIYF,TGTGCCAGTAGTTCGACCACGAGGCCTGGAAACACCATATATTTT
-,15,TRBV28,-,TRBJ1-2,CASSLVQGINYGYTF,TGTGCCAGCAGTTTAGTACAGGGAATTAACTATGGCTACACCTTC
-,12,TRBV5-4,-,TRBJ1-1,CASSLGVTEAFF,TGTGCCAGCAGCTTGGGAGTCACTGAAGCTTTCTTT
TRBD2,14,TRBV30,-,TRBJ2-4,CAWSAIAGGGIQYF,TGTGCCTGGAGTGCTATAGCGGGGGGAGGCATTCAGTACTTC
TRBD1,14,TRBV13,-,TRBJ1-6,CASSQGQGNSPLHF,TGTGCCAGCAGCCAGGGACAGGGGAATTCACCCCTCCACTTT
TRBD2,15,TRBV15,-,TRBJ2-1,CATRGRGTSYNEQFF,TGTGCCACCAGGGGCCGTGGGACTAGCTACAATGAGCAGTTCTTC